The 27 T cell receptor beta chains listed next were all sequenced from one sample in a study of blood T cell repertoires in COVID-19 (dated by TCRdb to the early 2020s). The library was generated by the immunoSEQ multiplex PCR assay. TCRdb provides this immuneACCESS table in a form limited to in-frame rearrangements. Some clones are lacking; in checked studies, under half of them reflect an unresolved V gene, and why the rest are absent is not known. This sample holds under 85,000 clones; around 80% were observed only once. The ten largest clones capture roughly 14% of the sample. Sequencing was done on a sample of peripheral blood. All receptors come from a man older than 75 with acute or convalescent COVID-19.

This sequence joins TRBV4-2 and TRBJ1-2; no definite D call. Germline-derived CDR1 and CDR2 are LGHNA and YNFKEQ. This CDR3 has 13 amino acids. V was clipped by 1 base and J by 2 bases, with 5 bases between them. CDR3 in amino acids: CASSQVGNYGYTF. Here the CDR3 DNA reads TGTGCCAGCAGCCAAGTCGGGAACTATGGCTACACCTTC.

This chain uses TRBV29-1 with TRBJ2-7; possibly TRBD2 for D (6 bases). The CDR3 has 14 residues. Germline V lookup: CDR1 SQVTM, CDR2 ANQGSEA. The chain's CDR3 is CRLSLGDSWDEQYF. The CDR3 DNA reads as TGCAGACTTTCTCTCGGGGACTCCTGGGACGAGCAGTACTTC.

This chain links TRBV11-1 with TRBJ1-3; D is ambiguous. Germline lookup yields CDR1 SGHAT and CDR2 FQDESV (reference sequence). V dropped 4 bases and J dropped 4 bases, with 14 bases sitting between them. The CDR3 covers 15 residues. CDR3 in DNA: TGTGCCAGCAGCTCCGAGAGGGATCAAGGAAACACCATATATTTT. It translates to CASSSERDQGNTIYF.

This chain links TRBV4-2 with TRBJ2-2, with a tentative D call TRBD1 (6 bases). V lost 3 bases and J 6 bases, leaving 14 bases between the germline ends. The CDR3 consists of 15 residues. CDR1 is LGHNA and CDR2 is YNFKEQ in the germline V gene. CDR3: CASSHSGTGSGELFF. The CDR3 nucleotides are TGTGCCAGCAGCCATTCTGGTACAGGGTCCGGGGAGCTGTTTTTT.

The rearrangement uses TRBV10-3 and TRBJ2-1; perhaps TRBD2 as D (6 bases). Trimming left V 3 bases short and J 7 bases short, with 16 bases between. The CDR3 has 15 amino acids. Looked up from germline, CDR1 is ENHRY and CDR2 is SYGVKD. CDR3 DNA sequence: TGTGCCATCAGTGAACGGGGGTCGAGTGGGAATGAGCAGTTCTTC. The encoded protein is CAISERGSSGNEQFF.

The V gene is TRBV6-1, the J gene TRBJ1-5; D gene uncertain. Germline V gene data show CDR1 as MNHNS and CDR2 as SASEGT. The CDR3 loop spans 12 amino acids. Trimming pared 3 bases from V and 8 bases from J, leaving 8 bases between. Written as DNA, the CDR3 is TGTGCCAGCAGTGACGGGAACGAGCCCCAGCATTTT. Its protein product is CASSDGNEPQHF.

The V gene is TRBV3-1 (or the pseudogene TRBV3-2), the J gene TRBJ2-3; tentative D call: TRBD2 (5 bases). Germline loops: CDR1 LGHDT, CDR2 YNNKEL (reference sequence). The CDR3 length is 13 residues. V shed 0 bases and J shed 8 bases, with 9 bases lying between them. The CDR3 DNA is TGTGCCAGCAGCCAAGATATCGAGGGTACGCAGTATTTT. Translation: CASSQDIEGTQYF.

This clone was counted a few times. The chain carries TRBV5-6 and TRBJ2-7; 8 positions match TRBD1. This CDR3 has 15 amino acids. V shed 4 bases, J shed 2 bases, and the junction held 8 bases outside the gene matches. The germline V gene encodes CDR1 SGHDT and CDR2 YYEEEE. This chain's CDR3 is CASSRGQASTYEQYF. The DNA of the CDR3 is TGTGCCAGCAGCCGGGGACAGGCATCCACCTACGAGCAGTACTTC.

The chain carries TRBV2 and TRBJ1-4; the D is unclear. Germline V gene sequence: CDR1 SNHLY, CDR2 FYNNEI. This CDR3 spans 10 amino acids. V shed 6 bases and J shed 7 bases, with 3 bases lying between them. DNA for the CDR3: TGTGCCAGCAGGAGTGAAAAACTGTTTTTT. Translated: CASRSEKLFF.

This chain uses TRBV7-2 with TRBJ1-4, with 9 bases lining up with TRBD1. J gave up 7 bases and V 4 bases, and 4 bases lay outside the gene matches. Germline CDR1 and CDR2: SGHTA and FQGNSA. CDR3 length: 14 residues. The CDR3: CASSWDREAEKLFF. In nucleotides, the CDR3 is TGTGCCAGCAGCTGGGACAGGGAGGCTGAAAAACTGTTTTTT.

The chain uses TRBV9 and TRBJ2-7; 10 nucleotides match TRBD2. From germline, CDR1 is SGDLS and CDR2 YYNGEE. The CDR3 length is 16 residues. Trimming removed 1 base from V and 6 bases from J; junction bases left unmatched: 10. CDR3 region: CASSVSPGAGGTEQYF. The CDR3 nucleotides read TGTGCCAGCAGCGTATCGCCGGGAGCGGGAGGGACCGAGCAGTACTTC.

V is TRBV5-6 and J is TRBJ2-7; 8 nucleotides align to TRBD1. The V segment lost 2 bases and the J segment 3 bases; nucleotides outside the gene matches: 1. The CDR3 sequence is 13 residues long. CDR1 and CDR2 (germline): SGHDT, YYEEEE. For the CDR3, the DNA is TGTGCCAGCAGCTTAGACAGGGGCTACGAGCAGTACTTC. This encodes CASSLDRGYEQYF.

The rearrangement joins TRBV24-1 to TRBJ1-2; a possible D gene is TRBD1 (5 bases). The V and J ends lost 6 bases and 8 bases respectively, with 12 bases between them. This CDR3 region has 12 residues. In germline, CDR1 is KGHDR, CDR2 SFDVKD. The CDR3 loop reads CATSLPGSGYTF. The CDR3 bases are TGTGCCACCAGTCTCCCAGGGTCAGGCTACACCTTC.

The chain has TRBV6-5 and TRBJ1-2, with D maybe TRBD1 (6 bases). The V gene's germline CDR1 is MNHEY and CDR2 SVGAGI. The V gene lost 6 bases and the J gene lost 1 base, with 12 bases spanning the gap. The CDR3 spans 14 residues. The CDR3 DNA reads TGTGCCAGCAGAGAGGTAGGGGGTAACTATGGCTACACCTTC. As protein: CASREVGGNYGYTF.

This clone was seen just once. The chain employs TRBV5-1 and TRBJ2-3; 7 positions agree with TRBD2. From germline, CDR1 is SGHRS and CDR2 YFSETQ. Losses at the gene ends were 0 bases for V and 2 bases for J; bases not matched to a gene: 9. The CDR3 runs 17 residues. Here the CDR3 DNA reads TGCGCCAGCAGCTTGGCCGTGGCGGGAGAATCCACAGATACGCAGTATTTT. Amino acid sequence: CASSLAVAGESTDTQYF.

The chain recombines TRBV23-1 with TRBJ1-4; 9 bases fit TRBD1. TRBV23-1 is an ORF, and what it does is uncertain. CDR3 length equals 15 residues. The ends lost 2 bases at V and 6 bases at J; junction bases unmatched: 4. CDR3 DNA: TGCGCCAGCAGTCAAAAGGGACAGGGTGATGAAAAACTGTTTTTT. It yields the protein CASSQKGQGDEKLFF.

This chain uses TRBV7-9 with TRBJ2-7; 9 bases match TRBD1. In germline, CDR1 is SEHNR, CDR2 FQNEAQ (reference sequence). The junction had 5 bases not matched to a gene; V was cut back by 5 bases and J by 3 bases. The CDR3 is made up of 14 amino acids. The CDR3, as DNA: TGTGCCAGCAGCAACGGACAGGGGAACTACGAGCAGTACTTC. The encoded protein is CASSNGQGNYEQYF.

The DNA of the CDR3 is TGCGCCAGCAGCGACGGAGGAGCTAACTATGGCTACACCTTC. Translation: CASSDGGANYGYTF. This chain uses TRBV5-1 with TRBJ1-2; D is unresolved. V gave up 4 bases and J gave up 0 bases, with 10 bases separating them. The CDR3 runs to 14 residues. Germline assignment: CDR1 SGHRS and CDR2 YFSETQ.

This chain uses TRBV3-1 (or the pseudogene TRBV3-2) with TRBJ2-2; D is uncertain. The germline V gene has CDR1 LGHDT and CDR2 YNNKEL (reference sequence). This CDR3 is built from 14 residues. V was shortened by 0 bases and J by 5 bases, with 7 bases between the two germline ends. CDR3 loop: CASSQDRVTGELFF. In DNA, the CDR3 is TGTGCCAGCAGCCAAGATCGGGTGACCGGGGAGCTGTTTTTT.

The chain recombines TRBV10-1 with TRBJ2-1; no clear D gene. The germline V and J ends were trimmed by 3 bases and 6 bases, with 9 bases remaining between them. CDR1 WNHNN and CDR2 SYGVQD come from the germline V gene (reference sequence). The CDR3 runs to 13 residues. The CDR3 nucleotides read TGCGCCAGCAGTGATTCTAGGAGCAATGAGCAGTTCTTC. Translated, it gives CASSDSRSNEQFF.

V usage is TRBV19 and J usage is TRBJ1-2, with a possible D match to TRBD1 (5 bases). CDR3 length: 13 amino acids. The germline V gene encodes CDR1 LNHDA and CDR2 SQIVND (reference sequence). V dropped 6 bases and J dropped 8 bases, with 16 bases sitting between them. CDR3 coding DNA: TGTGCCAGTAGCCCGGGGGACCCTGCGGGCTACACCTTC. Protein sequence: CASSPGDPAGYTF.

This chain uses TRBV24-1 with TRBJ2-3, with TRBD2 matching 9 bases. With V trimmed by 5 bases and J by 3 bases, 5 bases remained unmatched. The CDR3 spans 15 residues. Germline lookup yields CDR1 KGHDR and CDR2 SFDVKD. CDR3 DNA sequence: TGTGCCACCAGTGTACTAGCGGGCCCGACAGATACGCAGTATTTT. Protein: CATSVLAGPTDTQYF.

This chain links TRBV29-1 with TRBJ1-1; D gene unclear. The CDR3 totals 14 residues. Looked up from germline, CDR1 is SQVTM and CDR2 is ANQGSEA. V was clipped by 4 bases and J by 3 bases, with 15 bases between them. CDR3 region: CSVVSGLGHTEAFF. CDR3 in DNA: TGCAGCGTTGTTAGTGGACTGGGTCACACTGAAGCTTTCTTT.

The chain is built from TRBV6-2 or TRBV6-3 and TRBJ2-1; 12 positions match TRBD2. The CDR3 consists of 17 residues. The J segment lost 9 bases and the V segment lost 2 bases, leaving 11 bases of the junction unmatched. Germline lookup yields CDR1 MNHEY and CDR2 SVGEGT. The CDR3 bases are TGTGCCAGCAGTTACGGGATGGCTAGCGGGAGGGTAAGTGAGCAGTTCTTC. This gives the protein CASSYGMASGRVSEQFF.

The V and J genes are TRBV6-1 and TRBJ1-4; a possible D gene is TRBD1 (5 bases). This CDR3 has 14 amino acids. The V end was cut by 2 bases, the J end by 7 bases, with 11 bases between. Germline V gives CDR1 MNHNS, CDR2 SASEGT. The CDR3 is CASSESGGVEKLFF. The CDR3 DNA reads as TGTGCCAGCAGTGAATCGGGAGGGGTTGAAAAACTGTTTTTT.

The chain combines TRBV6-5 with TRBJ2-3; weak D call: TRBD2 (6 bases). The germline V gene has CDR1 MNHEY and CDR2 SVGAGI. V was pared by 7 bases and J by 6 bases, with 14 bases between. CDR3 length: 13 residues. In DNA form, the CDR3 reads TGTGCCAGCACAAGGGAGGCGCCTGATACGCAGTATTTT. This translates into CASTREAPDTQYF.

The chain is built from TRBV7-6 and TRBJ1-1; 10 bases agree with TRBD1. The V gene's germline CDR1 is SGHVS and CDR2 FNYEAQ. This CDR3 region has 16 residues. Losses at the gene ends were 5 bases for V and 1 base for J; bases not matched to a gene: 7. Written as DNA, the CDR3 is TGTGCCAGCAGCCATTACGGGACAGGGGCGAACACTGAAGCTTTCTTT. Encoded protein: CASSHYGTGANTEAFF.